The sequence of this T cell receptor beta chain was determined in a study of shared clonotypes between healthy human individuals. Broader study findings: Only a few donors were included, so the genetic and exposure-history diversity represented was limited. Memory subsets generally showed lower estimated richness than naive subsets.

The protocol was immunoSEQ multiplex PCR, while the TCRdb copy is restricted to in-frame clones and leaves out a portion. There are around 650,000 clones in the sample; approximately 96% occur only once, and 0.11% lies in the top ten. Positively selected for CCR7, the CD45RO-negative cells used as naive CD8 cells excluded terminally differentiated effector memory CD45RA+ cells. Concerning this clone itself: The antigen is undetermined.

The clonotype comes from a woman in her 30s in good health. The sequenced material came from naive CD8+ T cells sorted from blood.

The CDR3, as DNA: TGTGCCAGCAGTTTAGGGCCCACACGACTAGCGGGGAAAGAGACCCAGTACTTC. As protein: CASSLGPTRLAGKETQYF. This sequence joins TRBV27 and TRBJ2-5; 11 nucleotides align to TRBD2. Per germline, CDR1 MNHEY and CDR2 SMNVEV (reference sequence). This CDR3 spans 18 amino acids. J lost 3 bases, V lost 2 bases, and 11 bases had no gene match.